This T cell receptor (beta chain) is drawn from a study of CD4+ T cells in melanoma. Study-level points and caveats: Reportedly, melanoma neoantigen-specific CD4+ T cells showed varied differentiation states. CD8+ T cell, macrophage and B cell function reportedly correlated with neoantigen-specific CD4+ T cells.

About this clone: The target antigen is unknown.

Trimming cost V 7 bases and J 3 bases, with 14 bases left between them. The CDR3 extends over 14 amino acids. From germline, CDR1 is LGHNT and CDR2 FRNRAP. Using immunoSEQ multiplex PCR, the repertoire was profiled, and TCRdb retains in-frame clones only, with some absent. The table lists about 9,200 clones, 55% to 80% of them singletons. The specimen sequenced was cells from a culture (not recorded whether cultured in vitro). The receptor comes from a human donor with melanoma. This rearrangement joins TRBV12-5 to TRBJ2-3; possibly TRBD2 for D (6 bases). CDR3 sequence (DNA): TGTGCTAGTGCCCAAGGGACTGGTACAGATACGCAGTATTTT. Residues: CASAQGTGTDTQYF.